This entry features one T cell receptor beta chain sequence. What antigen it recognizes has not been identified. It has no much larger one-base neighbor in the sample; base qualities were not kept. These data belong to a study of cytomegalovirus exposure and HLA in healthy donors (dated by TCRdb to 2015 to 2018). Some background on the complete study: In an earlier analysis of about 560 of the donors, about 260 Gb of sequence data and 117 million unique TCR beta sequences from approximately 180 million T cells were reported. In the later analysis, no new phenotypic data were used to find candidate immune exposures; instead, reliance was placed on TCR beta sequences and their occurrence across donors. The study combined high-throughput TCR immunosequencing, statistical association of individual TCRs with disease status, and machine learning to predict cytomegalovirus infection status. Donor age, sex, ethnicity and CMV serostatus were compiled alongside the repertoire data. The study aimed to test whether cataloging public T cell receptors could reveal signatures of past pathogen exposure. Roughly 300 gigabases of sequencing data and 70 million to 100 million unique TCR sequences made up an early release that covered nearly 650 HLA-typed donors. Class I and class II HLA loci were covered by the typing at four-digit resolution. In a later analysis, previously published TCR beta repertoires from more than 500 donors were re-analyzed and high-resolution HLA genotyping was added so that TCR occurrence patterns could be studied. Along with the approximately 650-subject first cohort, a separate validation cohort of 120 different subjects was used. Genome-wide SNP genotypes for about three fifths of the 666 donors were used in a later genetic analysis, which treated that subset as a discovery cohort. All discovery cohort repertoires had been generated on a single sequencing platform. Among the roughly 410 genotyped donors, around 79% belonged to the genetic ancestry cluster associated with self-reported Caucasian donors. An earlier analysis of 450 to 750 of the donors used high-throughput TCR beta sequencing to judge whether each TCR beta V gene segment behaved as functional or pseudogenic. Among roughly 370 genotyped donors of the cohort, an average of about 240,000 unique TCR beta nucleotide sequences were sequenced per donor, 15% to 20% of them non-productive. The T cell repertoires of some 670 subjects were profiled by immunosequencing and related to cytomegalovirus serostatus. Roughly 5 DR-DQ haplotypes were handled as single units for association and clustering, since linkage in the cohort was strong. The number of donors typed differed by locus, with 629-630 for A, B, C, DRB1 and DQB1, around 500 for DQA1, 606 for DPA1, and 400 to 490 for DPB1. What the work shows at the level of the full study, not this receptor alone: Because HLA typing was missing for some donors at each locus, association tests included only the typed subset. According to the authors, the approach could potentially be generalized to other disease states and immunological phenotypes. Broadly in line with IMGT annotations, most TCR beta V segments showed up in productive rearrangements about 87% or about 30% of the time in an earlier analysis of a few hundred of the donors. Specific HLA alleles were associated with 18,000 or so TCR beta sequences at a false discovery rate of 0.05 in a later analysis. In a later analysis, HLA-associated TCR beta chains were found to be more clonally expanded and to have lower generation probabilities than equally common non-associated chains. A later analysis reported that several top co-occurrence clusters appeared linked to parvovirus B19, influenza, CMV and Epstein-Barr virus. V-gene and J-gene trimming of TCR beta chains was associated with a missense DCLRE1C variant in a later genetic analysis, and the association was replicated in an independent cohort. For the cohort, immune exposure information was limited to CMV serostatus. The 87-base-pair reads could not distinguish some IMGT-functional V segments, including TRBV6-2 and TRBV6-3, so those segments were excluded. Cytomegalovirus status was reported to be diagnosed by the classifier with high specificity and sensitivity in both the original and validation cohorts. When HLA alleles, especially DR and DQ, strongly co-occurred, TCR associations were difficult to assign to individual alleles. Linkage disequilibrium might explain the correlated functional status among segregating V segments, but an unknown experimental factor could not be ruled out. The cohort was sequenced for TCR beta chains only, and without alpha or paired-chain data the features that could be detected were limited. A cluster of highly shared sequence variants was judged likely to be a technical artifact of the sequencing pipeline. Most CMV-associated TCR beta chains appeared to be HLA-restricted in a later analysis, and the HLA associations seemed to be driven largely by CMV exposure. The study gave a list of 150 to 200 TCR beta chains associated with cytomegalovirus. Because counts were too low, roughly 18 rarely observed V segments, including chromosome 9 orphons, were left out of the earlier analysis of a few hundred of the donors. Sequencing depth was assumed to be roughly uniform across donors in the presence/absence analyses, though that assumption may not hold. A few of the identified cytomegalovirus-associated TCR beta chains were confirmed in vitro to be specific for cytomegalovirus antigens. In a later genetic analysis, fewer N-insertions in productive TCRs were reported among donors in an Asian-associated ancestry cluster than the approximately 710-donor mean. A further reported finding was that TCR beta sequences accurately predicted the HLA-A and HLA-B alleles for most subjects in the first cohort. In a later analysis, TCR association rates were found to vary across HLA loci, with the most associated TCRs seen for DRB1 alleles and the fewest for HLA-C alleles. While some public TCRs were present in many individuals, most TCR sequences turned up only very rarely across donors.

Ends trimmed: V by 3 bases, J by 6 bases; bases unmatched to a gene: 6. As encoded in the germline V gene (reference sequence), CDR1 is LNHDA while CDR2 is SQIVND. Its CDR3 holds 15 amino acids, cysteine through phenylalanine. Kept here is only the CDR3 DNA, which spans 45 bases and is read in frame from base 1. Preparation of the library involved the immunoSEQ multiplex PCR assay. For the multiplex PCR, a mixture combining 60 forward primers for TCR Vbeta segments and 13 reverse primers for TCR Jbeta segments was used. The CDR3 region of rearranged TCR beta genes was amplified from genomic DNA by a multiplex PCR assay. The amplified TCR beta libraries were sequenced on the Illumina HiSeq System as 87-base-pair reads. As for the original processing: In a later analysis, some 80 million unique TCR beta chains were counted across the 500 to 850 repertoires, and some 10 million of these chains were shared by at least two donors. A nearest-neighbor algorithm error-corrected the raw reads and collapsed the reads into unique sequences, merging closely related sequences to remove PCR and sequencing errors. To assign V, D and J gene segments, CDR3 sequences were aligned to IMGT reference sequences. For a sequence to be retained, a match of at least six nucleotides to both a V gene segment and a J gene segment was required. Rearrangements were classified as productive when the CDR3 lacked stop codons and remained in frame with V and J, and all other rearrangements were classified as non-productive. CDR3 was defined according to IMGT convention as the region running from the second conserved V-encoded cysteine to the conserved J-encoded phenylalanine. In an earlier analysis of roughly 580 of the donors, sequences lacking an unambiguous match to a single V gene segment were excluded. In an earlier analysis of 587 of the donors, V segments were called functional above 56.7% productive rearrangements and were called segregating when the between-donor standard deviation exceeded 5%. To diagnose cytomegalovirus status from the catalog of TCR beta chain sequences, a statistical classification framework was built. In a later analysis, V and J genes were assigned by comparing TCR nucleotide sequences against IMGT/GENE-DB human TR gene sequences. Using the TCRdist pipeline, a later analysis assigned CDR3 sequences along with most-parsimonious VDJ recombination scenarios. In a later analysis, each TCR beta chain was defined by its CDR3 amino acid sequence together with its V-gene family, and reads lacking a unique V-gene family were excluded. To address suspected cross-contamination and a sequencing artifact, a later analysis removed some 620 highly shared, low-generation-probability nucleotide sequences. In a later analysis, a clonal expansion index was calculated for each public chain from normalized within-repertoire ranks of inferred template counts. In a later analysis, generation probabilities were computed with a VDJ recombination model fitted to out-of-frame rearrangements, and the resulting probabilities were checked against IGoR. Hypergeometric tests were used in a later analysis to score TCR-TCR, TCR-HLA and TCR-CMV co-occurrence, with a repertoire-size bias correction applied to the TCR pairs. A later analysis estimated false discovery rates by permuting HLA or CMV assignments 20 times. A later analysis grouped co-occurring TCRs with DBSCAN, adding TCRdist sequence similarity when clustering within HLA-allele-positive subsets. Repertoires with fewer than 30,000 or more than 120,000 public chains, plus five repertoires with anomalous nucleotide sharing, were excluded from co-occurrence clustering. TCRdb took over this immuneACCESS table, retaining in-frame rearrangements with V and J assigned. Such tables are incomplete; in checked studies, under half of the missing clones stem from an unresolved V gene, and the remainder is unexplained. V and J calls and clone size are as listed in that table; D and trimming were resolved from the DNA. A total of 150,000 to 200,000 clones appear in this sample, roughly 80% of them only once. The top ten hold around 10% of the sample.

The cohort was made up of 500 to 800 healthy bone marrow donors. At the time of sampling, every cohort member was nominally healthy, though immune exposures that went unrecorded were likely present. The donor was CMV seropositive and belonged to the group of about 290 seropositive cohort members. Every donor gave a peripheral blood sample, and the peripheral blood mononuclear cells from that sample were used for TCR beta sequencing. The Qiagen DNeasy Blood Extraction Kit was used to extract genomic DNA from the blood cell samples. The chain is made from TRBV19 and TRBJ2-1; the junction holds 9 bases that match TRBD1. This clonotype originated in a middle-aged man in good health and CMV-seropositive. The sample consisted of PBMCs. At the DNA level, the sequence is TGTGCCAGTAGTATGAGGACAGGGGTTGTCAATGAGCAGTTCTTC. Its protein product is CASSMRTGVVNEQFF.